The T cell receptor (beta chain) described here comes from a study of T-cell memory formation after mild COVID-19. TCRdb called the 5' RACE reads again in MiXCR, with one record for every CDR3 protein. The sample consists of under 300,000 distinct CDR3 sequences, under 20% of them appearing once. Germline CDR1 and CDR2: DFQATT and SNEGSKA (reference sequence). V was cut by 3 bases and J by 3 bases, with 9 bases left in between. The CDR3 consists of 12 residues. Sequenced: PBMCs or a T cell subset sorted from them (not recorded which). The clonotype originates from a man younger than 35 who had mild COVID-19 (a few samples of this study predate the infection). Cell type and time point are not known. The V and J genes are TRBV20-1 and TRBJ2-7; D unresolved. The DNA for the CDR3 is TGCAGTGCTAGTGACGGAAACTACGAGCAGTACTTC. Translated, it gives CSASDGNYEQYF.